A selection of T cell receptor beta chains follows, all from one sample in a study of blood T cell repertoires in COVID-19. The assay was immunoSEQ multiplex PCR, and TCRdb's table has in-frame clones only and misses some. The sample carries 150,000 to 200,000 clones, approximately 81% recorded once. Source material: peripheral blood. These receptors all stem from a woman older than 75 with active or convalescent COVID-19. CDR3s include the opening cysteine and the closing phenylalanine or tryptophan. Each record gives: V gene, CDR3 length, CDR3 protein.

>TRBV6-5|16
CASSYPTSGSSYEQYF
>TRBV24-1|17
CATSDAGQQDSNQPQHF
>TRBV12-5|16
CASGLYTGTGQETQYF
>TRBV2|16
CASSAGFEGPTGELFF
>TRBV7-9|13
CASSEAGIYEQYF
>TRBV7-7|14
CASSLAGSGGGQFF
>TRBV7-3|18
CASSSPRQDPSSYNEQFF
>TRBV19|14
CASSIGQGAIEQYF
>TRBV7-9|16
CASSLGLGLGKNIQYF
>TRBV15|14
CATSSTGSSYEQYF
>TRBV5-1|13
CASSPVWNTEAFF
>TRBV5-1|15
CASSLQGVYYNEQFF
>TRBV15|14
CATSSAGDYNEQFF
>TRBV19|13
CASSPYGTDLGTF
>TRBV11-3|13
CASSLETGTEAFF
>TRBV5-1|15
CASSKREAGEETQYF
>TRBV19|16
CASSIPAGVDTGELFF
>TRBV6-5|14
CASRHTTTNEKLFF
>TRBV20-1|10
CSAQGAEAFF
>TRBV4-1|14
CASSQDREPDTQYF
>TRBV7-2|15
CASSLAGALTDTQYF
>TRBV15|13
CATSRGLQETQYF
>TRBV2|15
CASSGVRDTNQPQHF
>TRBV19|14
CASSVSTVQETQYF
>TRBV5-1|14
CASRKNTDTGELFF
>TRBV6-6|14
CASSYSRQGVAIYF
>TRBV13|17
CASSFGLAGGPRDTQYF
>TRBV3-1/TRBV3-2|12
CASSPSRNTIYF
>TRBV5-4|12
CASSLAGDGYTF
>TRBV5-5|17
CASSLEDQGWGQETQYF
>TRBV25-1|16
CASSPPSSGRTETQYF
>TRBV19|15
CASSIVNAGGREQYF
>TRBV14|16
CASSQEILRDTDTQYF
>TRBV9|14
CASSARQGGQPQHF
>TRBV2|16
CASSDWLDRTSETQYF